This T cell receptor beta chain was identified in a study of T cells in Graves' hyperthyroidism and ophthalmopathy. Whole-study context: Upon initial diagnosis and before any treatment, peripheral blood was collected.

This clonotype was observed many times. The target antigen is unknown. General study points: The majority of expanded thyroid clonotypes above 0.001 also appeared in blood.

The CDR3 covers 12 residues. Deletions cut 4 bases from V and 7 bases from J, with 7 bases between. What was amplified from RNA transcripts were TCR beta CDR3 regions. Carried out on the TCR CDR3, a first-round RT-PCR used the HTBI primer set. TCRdb re-analysed the multiplex PCR reads in MiXCR, keeping a single row per CDR3 protein. This sample yields nearly 600,000 distinct CDR3 sequences, of which around 14% are seen a single time; 7% to 9% belongs to the top ten. The material sequenced was blood. The clonotype comes from a woman aged 18-35 years with Graves' ophthalmopathy. V is TRBV12-3 or TRBV12-4 and J is TRBJ2-2; D uncertain. CDR3 loop: CASSSTGGELFF. In DNA form, the CDR3 reads TGTGCCAGCAGTTCGACGGGCGGGGAGCTGTTTTTT.